This T cell receptor beta chain is from a study of control samples from healthy donors and cancer patients. The CDR3 consists of 15 residues. The V gene lost 2 bases and the J gene lost 6 bases, with 14 bases spanning the gap. CDR1 and CDR2 from the germline V gene are MGHRA and YSYEKL. The protocol was immunoSEQ multiplex PCR, while the TCRdb copy is restricted to in-frame clones and leaves out a portion. The sample lists 130,000 or so clones; about nine tenths were seen once. The receptor's source is a man aged 40-49 years in good health. The sample was blood. The genes are TRBV4-1 and TRBJ2-1; D is tentatively TRBD1 or TRBD2 (5 bases each). Written as DNA, the CDR3 is TGCGCCAGCAGCCAACGGGGCCTAGGTAGCAATGAGCAGTTCTTC. Translating gives CASSQRGLGSNEQFF.